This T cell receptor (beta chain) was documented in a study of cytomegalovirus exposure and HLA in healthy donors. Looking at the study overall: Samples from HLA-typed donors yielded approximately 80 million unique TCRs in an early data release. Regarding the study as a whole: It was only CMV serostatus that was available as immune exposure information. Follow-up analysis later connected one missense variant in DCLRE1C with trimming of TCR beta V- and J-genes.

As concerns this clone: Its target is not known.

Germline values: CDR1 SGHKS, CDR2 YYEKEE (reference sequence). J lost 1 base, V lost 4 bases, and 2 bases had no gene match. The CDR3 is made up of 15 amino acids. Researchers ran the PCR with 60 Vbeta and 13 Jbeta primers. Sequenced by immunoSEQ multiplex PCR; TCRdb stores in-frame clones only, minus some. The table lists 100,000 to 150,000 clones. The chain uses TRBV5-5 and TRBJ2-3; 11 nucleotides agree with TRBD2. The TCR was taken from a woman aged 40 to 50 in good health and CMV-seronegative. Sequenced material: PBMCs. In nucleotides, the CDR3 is TGTGCCAGCAGCCTGGGACTAGCGGGCACAGATACGCAGTATTTT. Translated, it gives CASSLGLAGTDTQYF.